This TCR beta chain was recorded in a study of T cells expressing NK-cell markers. TCRdb re-called the 5' RACE reads; every CDR3 protein appears as one record, without DNA. The table for this sample gives fewer than 550,000 distinct CDR3 sequences. Per germline, CDR1 DFQATT and CDR2 SNEGSKA (reference sequence). This CDR3 comprises 14 residues. The V call is TRBV20-1, the J call TRBJ2-7; absent DNA, TCRdb's TRBD2 call cannot be checked. The sample taken for sequencing was blood T cells: a sorted CD56 or NKG2C T cell subset, CD4+ or CD8+ T cells, or bulk PBMC T cells (not recorded which). This receptor was obtained from a woman aged 45-60 years in good health. CDR3 residues: CSARAVAGAEEQYF.